These 32 T cell receptor beta chains originate from one sample sequenced in a study of T cell responses to AZD1222 COVID-19 vaccine. Using immunoSEQ multiplex PCR, the repertoire was profiled, and TCRdb retains in-frame clones only, with some absent. The sample holds tens of thousands of clones, 60% to 85% seen once. Source: peripheral blood, taken on day 0 of AZD1222 vaccination. These receptors all stem from an adult in good health.

This chain uses TRBV12-3 or TRBV12-4 with TRBJ1-2; TRBD1 matches 9 bases. CDR3 length: 13 amino acids. The V segment lost 6 bases and the J segment 6 bases; nucleotides outside the gene matches: 5. DNA for the CDR3: TGTGCCAGCAGCCTTGACAGGGGGAATGGCTACACCTTC. The encoded protein is CASSLDRGNGYTF.

This clone was recorded a few times. This sequence joins TRBV25-1 and TRBJ2-7, with 9 bases fitting TRBD1. The J segment lost 7 bases and the V segment lost 4 bases, leaving 14 bases of the junction unmatched. CDR3 length: 16 amino acids. Per germline, CDR1 MGHDK and CDR2 SYGVNS. The DNA for the CDR3 is TGTGCCAGCAGTGGGGGCGACCACAGGGGGCGTCGAGAGCAGTACTTC. Encoded protein: CASSGGDHRGRREQYF.

The chain is built from TRBV7-2 and TRBJ1-6; tentatively, D is TRBD1 (5 bases). V lost 5 bases and J 10 bases, leaving 18 bases between the germline ends. This CDR3 region has 15 residues. From germline, CDR1 is SGHTA and CDR2 FQGNSA. In DNA form, the CDR3 reads TGTGCCAGCAGCCTGGCGGGGCAGGGAGGATCACCCCTCCACTTT. Translated: CASSLAGQGGSPLHF.

The V gene is TRBV6-2 or TRBV6-3, the J gene TRBJ1-1; 7 nucleotides match TRBD1. Losses at the gene ends were 6 bases for V and 3 bases for J; bases not matched to a gene: 4. The V gene's germline CDR1 is MNHEY and CDR2 SVGEGT. The CDR3 covers 13 residues. The CDR3 bases are TGTGCCAGCAGCCTCACAGGGGACACTGAAGCTTTCTTT. As protein: CASSLTGDTEAFF.

The chain uses TRBV27 and TRBJ1-5, with D tentatively TRBD1 (5 bases). Germline V gives CDR1 MNHEY, CDR2 SMNVEV (reference sequence). V was cut by 4 bases and J by 7 bases, with 23 bases left in between. The CDR3 has 17 residues. The CDR3 DNA reads as TGTGCCAGCAGTTCCCTTTCCCCAGACAGCCGTAAGCAGCCCCAGCATTTT. Translated: CASSSLSPDSRKQPQHF.

The chain employs TRBV10-3 and TRBJ2-5; TRBD2 agrees at 7 bases. The ends lost 8 bases at V and 3 bases at J; junction bases unmatched: 9. The CDR3 is made up of 14 amino acids. CDR1 and CDR2 (germline): ENHRY, SYGVKD. This CDR3 reads CAIRDSGGKETQYF. CDR3 sequence (DNA): TGTGCCATCCGGGATTCGGGGGGTAAAGAGACCCAGTACTTC.

This clone was seen a few times. The chain is built from TRBV19 and TRBJ2-2; no reliable D call. The CDR3 has 10 amino acids. CDR1 is LNHDA, CDR2 SQIVND, per germline (reference sequence). Trimming cost V 7 bases and J 6 bases, with 3 bases left between them. The CDR3 nucleotides read TGTGCCAGTAAAGCCGGGGAGCTGTTTTTT. Residues: CASKAGELFF.

The chain links TRBV27 to TRBJ2-2, with D maybe TRBD1 (5 bases). Germline CDR1 reads MNHEY; CDR2 reads SMNVEV (reference sequence). This CDR3 is 15 amino acids long. V shed 2 bases and J shed 2 bases, with 9 bases lying between them. CDR3 sequence reads: CASSLSRENTGELFF. Written as DNA, the CDR3 is TGTGCCAGCAGTTTAAGCAGGGAAAACACCGGGGAGCTGTTTTTT.

The chain is built from TRBV5-1 and TRBJ1-1, with D perhaps matching TRBD1 (5 bases). The V end lost 6 bases, the J end lost 0 bases, and 9 bases lay between the germline ends. This CDR3 spans 13 amino acids. Germline CDR1 is SGHRS and CDR2 is YFSETQ. Here the CDR3 reads CASTPGVNTEAFF. The CDR3 coding sequence is TGCGCCAGCACCCCGGGGGTGAACACTGAAGCTTTCTTT.

This clone turned up a few times. V gene TRBV6-2 or TRBV6-3 combines with J gene TRBJ1-1; 10 bases agree with TRBD1. The CDR3 has 18 amino acids. Germline CDR1 reads MNHEY; CDR2 reads SVGEGT. V lost 2 bases and J lost 5; bases outside the gene matches: 14. The CDR3, as DNA: TGTGCCAGCAGTTACCCGGGACCGAATACGGGACAGGGGACTGAAGCTTTCTTT. Protein product: CASSYPGPNTGQGTEAFF.

Concerning this clone: Relative to the germline gene, one junction end is altered; a read error may explain this. The J gene is TRBJ2-2, the V gene TRBV7-7; D not certain. This CDR3 is 17 amino acids long. Germline V CDR1 and CDR2: SSHAT, FNYEAQ (reference sequence). The CDR3 reads CASSLGRFTTGTGELFF. The CDR3 bases are TGTGCTAGCAGCTTAGGTCGCTTTACCACTGGGACCGGGGAGCTGTTTTTT.

The table lists this clone with a few counts. The chain recombines TRBV9 with TRBJ1-4; the match to TRBD1 covers 8 bases. Per germline, CDR1 SGDLS and CDR2 YYNGEE. Trimming at V came to 4 bases and at J to 8 bases, leaving 19 bases not matched to a gene. CDR3 length: 18 amino acids. The CDR3 DNA follows: TGTGCCAGCAGCCCAGACCCAAGCCCCGACAGGGGCGGGGAAAAACTGTTTTTT. Its translation: CASSPDPSPDRGGEKLFF.

The rearrangement joins TRBV28 to TRBJ1-5; 9 nucleotides line up with TRBD1. The germline CDR1 and CDR2 sequences are MDHEN and SYDVKM. This CDR3 spans 15 amino acids. The trim removed 7 bases at V and 3 bases at J, leaving 7 bases unmatched. CDR3: CASTAGQGNNQPQHF. The CDR3 DNA sequence: TGTGCCAGCACCGCGGGACAGGGCAACAATCAGCCCCAGCATTTT.

The V and J genes are TRBV19 and TRBJ2-1; 11 positions match TRBD2. This CDR3 comprises 17 residues. The V and J ends lost 6 bases and 0 bases, in that order; junction bases with no gene match: 7. CDR1 and CDR2 (germline): LNHDA, SQIVND (reference sequence). The CDR3 DNA is TGTGCCAGTAGCGCTACTAGCGGGGGTGGCTCCTACAATGAGCAGTTCTTC. Amino acids: CASSATSGGGSYNEQFF.

The V call is TRBV11-1, the J call TRBJ2-1, with 7 bases that match TRBD1. Looked up from germline, CDR1 is SGHAT and CDR2 is FQDESV (reference sequence). This CDR3 contains 15 residues. Trimming cost V 6 bases and J 7 bases; bases outside gene matches: 12. Here the CDR3 reads CASRQGTVRANEQFF. The CDR3 region has the DNA TGTGCCAGCAGACAAGGGACAGTTAGAGCTAATGAGCAGTTCTTC.

This chain links TRBV7-2 with TRBJ1-5; 7 bases line up with TRBD1. The V gene's germline CDR1 is SGHTA and CDR2 FQGNSA. Losses at the gene ends were 5 bases for V and 6 bases for J; bases not matched to a gene: 13. The CDR3 contains 16 residues. The CDR3 DNA reads TGTGCCAGCAGCATACGACAGGGTATGGGAAGTCAGCCCCAGCATTTT. It is translated as CASSIRQGMGSQPQHF.

The rearrangement links TRBV7-8 to TRBJ2-7; 9 nucleotides agree with TRBD2. The CDR3 runs 16 residues. J gave up 6 bases and V 5 bases, and 14 bases lay outside the gene matches. The germline V gene encodes CDR1 SGHVS and CDR2 FQNEAQ. CDR3 in DNA: TGTGCCAGCAGCCTCCAACAGCGGGGGGCCATGGGCGAGCAGTACTTC. It yields the protein CASSLQQRGAMGEQYF.

The chain uses TRBV4-3 and TRBJ1-5; D is unclear. The CDR3 extends over 15 amino acids. Germline assignment: CDR1 LGHNA and CDR2 YSLEER. V shed 1 base and J shed 0 bases, with 7 bases lying between them. The CDR3 sequence: CASSQGPYSNQPQHF. CDR3 sequence (DNA): TGCGCCAGCAGCCAAGGACCCTATAGCAATCAGCCCCAGCATTTT.

This chain joins TRBV6-5 and TRBJ1-2; 7 nucleotides match TRBD1. The junction had 12 bases not matched to a gene; V was cut back by 7 bases and J by 7 bases. Germline values: CDR1 MNHEY, CDR2 SVGAGI. CDR3 length: 14 amino acids. This CDR3 reads CASTDYETGSGYTF. DNA of the CDR3: TGTGCCAGCACCGACTATGAGACAGGGTCTGGCTACACCTTC.

The V gene is TRBV18, the J gene TRBJ1-1; the D gene is possibly TRBD1 (5 bases). Germline V CDR1 and CDR2: KGHSH, LQKENI. Trimming cost V 2 bases and J 6 bases, with 13 bases left between them. CDR3 length equals 14 residues. The CDR3 region is CASSPIVGVPEAFF. CDR3 DNA: TGTGCCAGCTCACCAATCGTAGGGGTCCCTGAAGCTTTCTTT. Variable domain in full (rest from reference TRBV18 and TRBJ1-1): NAGVMQNPRHLVRRRGQEARLRCSPMKGHSHVYWYRQLPEEGLKFMVYLQKENIIDESGMPKERFSAEFPKEGPSILRIQQVVRGDSAAYFCASSPIVGVPEAFFGQGTRLTVV.

The V and J genes are TRBV4-2 and TRBJ2-7, with D hard to call. This CDR3 is built from 17 residues. Trimming pared 4 bases from V and 0 bases from J, leaving 19 bases between. CDR1 is LGHNA and CDR2 is YNFKEQ in the germline V gene. CDR3 bases: TGTGCCAGCAGCCCGATTCGATGGGCCAACTACTCCTACGAGCAGTACTTC. Translating gives CASSPIRWANYSYEQYF.

This chain connects TRBV6-1 to TRBJ2-7; 12 bases are shared with TRBD2. Germline CDR1 reads MNHNS; CDR2 reads SASEGT. The CDR3 is 15 amino acids. The junction had 3 bases not matched to a gene; V was cut back by 2 bases and J by 4 bases. CDR3: CASSEIGLAGYEQYF. The CDR3 DNA reads as TGTGCCAGCAGTGAAATAGGACTAGCGGGATACGAGCAGTACTTC.

This chain links TRBV7-2 with TRBJ2-7, with D possibly TRBD2 on 6 matching bases. Trimming removed 2 bases from V and 0 bases from J, with 11 bases in between. This CDR3 comprises 15 residues. Germline V CDR1 and CDR2: SGHTA, FQGNSA. CDR3 nucleotides: TGTGCCAGCAGCTTAATGGCGGGGCCCTCCTACGAGCAGTACTTC. Its translation: CASSLMAGPSYEQYF. The complete variable domain, with remaining parts taken from reference TRBV7-2 and TRBJ2-7, reads GAGVSQSPSNKVTEKGKDVELRCDPISGHTALYWYRQSLGQGLEFLIYFQGNSAPDKSGLPSDRFSAERTGGSVSTLTIQRTQQEDSAVYLCASSLMAGPSYEQYFGPGTRLTVT.

This clone was seen ten or more times. The V and J genes are TRBV3-1 (or the pseudogene TRBV3-2) and TRBJ2-7, with D possibly being TRBD1 or TRBD2 (5 bases each). From germline, CDR1 is LGHDT and CDR2 YNNKEL (reference sequence). This CDR3 comprises 15 residues. The V end was cut by 0 bases, the J end by 4 bases, with 13 bases between. In DNA form, the CDR3 reads TGTGCCAGCAGCCAAGAGAGTCGGGGCGCGTACGAGCAGTACTTC. Translation: CASSQESRGAYEQYF.

The sample holds a few counts of this clone. The rearrangement joins TRBV3-1 (or the pseudogene TRBV3-2) to TRBJ1-2; possible D gene TRBD1, 6 bases. CDR1 and CDR2 (germline): LGHDT, YNNKEL (reference sequence). The CDR3 loop spans 14 amino acids. V gave up 4 bases and J gave up 2 bases, with 11 bases separating them. The CDR3 DNA follows: TGTGCCAGCAGCCCTCCAGGGGCGAACTATGGCTACACCTTC. Translating gives CASSPPGANYGYTF.

The gene calls are TRBV10-3 and TRBJ2-2; 12 bases line up with TRBD2. Unmatched junction bases numbered 12, after V lost 8 bases and J lost 8 bases. Looked up from germline, CDR1 is ENHRY and CDR2 is SYGVKD. The CDR3 spans 16 residues. In DNA form, the CDR3 reads TGTGCCATCGGCCTCCCGACTAGCGGGGGAGTTGGGGAGCTGTTTTTT. Residues: CAIGLPTSGGVGELFF.

The rearrangement uses TRBV6-1 and TRBJ2-7; D possibly uses TRBD1 or TRBD2 (5 bases each). Trimming cost V 2 bases and J 9 bases, with 14 bases left between them. The germline gives CDR1 MNHNS, CDR2 SASEGT. The CDR3 runs to 13 residues. CDR3 DNA: TGTGCCAGCAGTGAACGAGGGGATAGGGGGCAGTACTTC. This codes for CASSERGDRGQYF.

The V call is TRBV5-1, the J call TRBJ1-6, with a weak D call TRBD1 (5 bases). The ends were cut back, 1 base at V and 12 bases at J, with 11 bases in the middle. The germline gives CDR1 SGHRS, CDR2 YFSETQ. CDR3 length: 13 residues. CDR3 protein: CASSLSREKPLHF. The CDR3 region has the DNA TGCGCCAGCAGCTTGTCCAGGGAGAAACCCCTCCACTTT.

V gene TRBV9 combines with J gene TRBJ1-4; 7 bases line up with TRBD1. The V segment lost 2 bases and the J segment 7 bases; nucleotides outside the gene matches: 5. The CDR3 sequence is 14 residues long. CDR1 is SGDLS, CDR2 YYNGEE, per germline. The CDR3 coding sequence is TGTGCCAGCAGCGTGGAGGGGGCGGGTGAAAAACTGTTTTTT. Translating gives CASSVEGAGEKLFF.

The V gene is TRBV6-6, the J gene TRBJ1-6; TRBD1 matches at 7 bases. V trimming: 10 bases; J trimming: 8 bases; junction bases outside the gene matches: 5. CDR3 length: 12 amino acids. Germline values: CDR1 MNHNY, CDR2 SVGAGI (reference sequence). The CDR3 coding sequence is TGTGCCACAGACAGGGAGGATTCACCCCTCCACTTT. Translation gives CATDREDSPLHF.

CDR3 in amino acids: CASSPGGSRVTSQHF. CDR3 bases: TGTGCCAGCTCACCGGGTGGAAGTCGTGTCACGTCCCAGCATTTT. The rearrangement joins TRBV18 to TRBJ1-5, with D hard to call. The V end was cut by 3 bases, the J end by 11 bases, with 20 bases between. Per germline, CDR1 KGHSH and CDR2 LQKENI. This CDR3 comprises 15 residues.

This chain uses TRBV3-1 (or the pseudogene TRBV3-2) with TRBJ1-6; 11 bases agree with TRBD1. The ends lost 4 bases at V and 12 bases at J; junction bases unmatched: 8. From germline, CDR1 is LGHDT and CDR2 YNNKEL (reference sequence). The CDR3 length is 15 residues. The CDR3 sequence is CASSPPDRGPGPLHF. The CDR3 DNA follows: TGTGCCAGCAGCCCACCGGACAGGGGGCCGGGACCCCTCCACTTT.